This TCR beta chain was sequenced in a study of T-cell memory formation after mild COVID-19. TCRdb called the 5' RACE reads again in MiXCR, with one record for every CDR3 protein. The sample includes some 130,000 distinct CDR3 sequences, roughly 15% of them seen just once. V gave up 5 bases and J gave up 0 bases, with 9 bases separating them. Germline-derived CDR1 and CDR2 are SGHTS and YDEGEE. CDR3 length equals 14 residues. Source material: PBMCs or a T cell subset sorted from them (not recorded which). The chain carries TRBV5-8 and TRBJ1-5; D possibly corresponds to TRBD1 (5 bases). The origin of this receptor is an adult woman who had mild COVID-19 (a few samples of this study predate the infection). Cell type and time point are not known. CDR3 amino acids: CASSFGGSNQPQHF. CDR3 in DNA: TGTGCCAGCAGTTTCGGGGGTAGCAATCAGCCCCAGCATTTT.